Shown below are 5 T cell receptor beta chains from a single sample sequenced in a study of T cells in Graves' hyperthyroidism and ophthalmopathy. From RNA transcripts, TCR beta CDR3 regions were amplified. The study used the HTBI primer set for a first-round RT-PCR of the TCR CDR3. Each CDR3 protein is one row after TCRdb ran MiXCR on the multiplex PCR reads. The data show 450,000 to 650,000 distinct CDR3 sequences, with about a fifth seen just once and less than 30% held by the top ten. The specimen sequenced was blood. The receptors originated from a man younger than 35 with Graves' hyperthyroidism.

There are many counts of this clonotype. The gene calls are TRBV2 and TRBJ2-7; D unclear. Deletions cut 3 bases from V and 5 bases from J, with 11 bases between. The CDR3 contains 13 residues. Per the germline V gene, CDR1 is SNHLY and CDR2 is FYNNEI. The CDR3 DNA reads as TGTGCCAGCAGTGATCCATTGATTGACGAGCAGTACTTC. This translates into CASSDPLIDEQYF.

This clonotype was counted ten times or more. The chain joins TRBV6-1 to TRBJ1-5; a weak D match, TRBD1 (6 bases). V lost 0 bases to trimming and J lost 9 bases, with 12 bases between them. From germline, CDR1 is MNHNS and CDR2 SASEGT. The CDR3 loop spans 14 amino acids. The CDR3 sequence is CASSEATPQGPQHF. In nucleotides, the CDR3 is TGTGCCAGCAGTGAAGCGACCCCACAGGGGCCCCAGCATTTT.

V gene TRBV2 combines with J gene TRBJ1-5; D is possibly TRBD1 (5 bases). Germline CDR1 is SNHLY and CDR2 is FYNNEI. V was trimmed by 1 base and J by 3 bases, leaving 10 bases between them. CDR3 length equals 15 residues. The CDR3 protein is CASSEGTGANQPQHF. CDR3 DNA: TGTGCCAGCAGTGAAGGGACCGGGGCCAATCAGCCCCAGCATTTT.

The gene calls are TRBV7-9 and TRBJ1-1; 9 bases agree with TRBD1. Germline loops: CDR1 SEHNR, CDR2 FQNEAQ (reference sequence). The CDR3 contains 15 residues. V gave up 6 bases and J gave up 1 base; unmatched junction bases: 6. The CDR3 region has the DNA TGTGCCAGCAGAACCCCGGGACAGGGGAACACTGAAGCTTTCTTT. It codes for CASRTPGQGNTEAFF.

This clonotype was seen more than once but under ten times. The CDR3 coding sequence is TGTGCCAGCAGCTTAATCACAGGGGCTCACGAGCAGTACTTC. It encodes CASSLITGAHEQYF. The gene calls are TRBV7-2 and TRBJ2-7; TRBD1 aligns across 7 bases. CDR1 is SGHTA and CDR2 is FQGNSA in the germline V gene. Trimming cost V 2 bases and J 5 bases; bases outside gene matches: 6. The CDR3 is 14 residues long. The full variable domain, with the rest looked up from reference TRBV7-2 and TRBJ2-7, is GAGVSQSPSNKVTEKGKDVELRCDPISGHTALYWYRQSLGQGLEFLIYFQGNSAPDKSGLPSDRFSAERTGGSVSTLTIQRTQQEDSAVYLCASSLITGAHEQYFGPGTRLTVT.